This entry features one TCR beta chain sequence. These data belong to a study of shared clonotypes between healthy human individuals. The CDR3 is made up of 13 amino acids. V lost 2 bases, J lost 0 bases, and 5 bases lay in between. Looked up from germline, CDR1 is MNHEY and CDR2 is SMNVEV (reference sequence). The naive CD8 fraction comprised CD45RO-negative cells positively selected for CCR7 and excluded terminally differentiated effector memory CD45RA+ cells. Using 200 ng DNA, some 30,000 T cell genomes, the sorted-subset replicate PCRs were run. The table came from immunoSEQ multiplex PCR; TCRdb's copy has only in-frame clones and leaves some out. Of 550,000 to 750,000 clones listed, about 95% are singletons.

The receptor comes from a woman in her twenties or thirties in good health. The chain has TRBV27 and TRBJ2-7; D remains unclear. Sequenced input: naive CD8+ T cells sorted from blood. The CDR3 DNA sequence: TGTGCCAGCAGTTTAATGTACTCCTACGAGCAGTACTTC. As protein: CASSLMYSYEQYF.